This paragraph covers one T cell receptor beta chain sequence. It lacks a known antigen. There are no base qualities to consult, and no much larger clone falls within one base. This sample was taken from a study of blood T cell repertoires in COVID-19 (dated by TCRdb to 2019 to 2021). Turning to the overall study: The collaborator samples originated in the United States, Italy and Spain and spanned the acute and convalescent phases of COVID-19. The prospective study material was composed of cDNA or gDNA derived from T cells, B-cell-depleted T cells, or PBMCs. Deeply sampled blood TCRbeta repertoires from subjects exposed to, actively infected with, or recovered from COVID-19 were included in the dataset. The repertoires were made available in a free public database intended to serve as a resource for research on the immune response to SARS-CoV-2. Samples were obtained from the ongoing ImmuneRACE study (first 160 participants) and from about 1,300 subjects provided by 6 global collaborators. A de-identified subject ID, COVID-19 status, age in years and sex were almost always included in the sample metadata. Where HLA class I and class II types were available, the types were taken from metadata supplied by the sample provider, not from assay-based typing.

Study-wide findings and limitations: How much clinical and demographic metadata was included differed by source and by participant, and the metadata was provided uncurated.

Samples from volunteer blood donors who had recovered from COVID-19 were contributed by a second Seattle source. Collaborating institutions collected whole blood in K2EDTA tubes following their own protocols. Collaborator samples were shipped for TCRbeta analysis as frozen whole blood, isolated PBMCs, or DNA extracted from either sample type. The germline V gene supplies CDR1 SGDLS and CDR2 YYNGEE. Deletion took 4 bases off V and 0 bases off J, with a span of 11 bases between the germline ends. There are 15 amino acids in the CDR3, from cysteine to phenylalanine inclusive. The DNA shown is the 45-base CDR3, in frame from base 1. TCRbeta CDR3 regions were amplified from genomic DNA using the immunoSEQ Assay, a bias-controlled multiplex PCR. In the authors' own workflow: Nucleated cell counts per sample were estimated from amplification of reference gene primers within the assay. Sequence reads were collapsed and filtered to measure the absolute abundance of every unique TCRbeta CDR3 rearrangement. For each sample, productive Simpson clonality was calculated by taking the square root of Simpson's diversity index across productive rearrangements. TCRdb retrieved this table from immuneACCESS and kept in-frame rearrangements only. Not all clones are present; in checked studies, unresolved V genes account for under half, and no reason is known for the remainder. V and J calls and clone size are as listed in that table; D and trimming were resolved from the DNA. The sample records around 200,000 clones, nearly 90% of which are singletons. The ten biggest clones cover about 12% of the sample.

The rearrangement joined TRBV9 to TRBJ1-3, with a tentative D gene TRBD1 over 6 matching bases. The origin of this receptor is a young woman who had recovered from COVID-19. Sequencing used peripheral blood. The DNA is as follows: TGTGCCAGCAGCACCAAAGGGGGCTCTGGAAACACCATATATTTT. This yields the protein CASSTKGGSGNTIYF.